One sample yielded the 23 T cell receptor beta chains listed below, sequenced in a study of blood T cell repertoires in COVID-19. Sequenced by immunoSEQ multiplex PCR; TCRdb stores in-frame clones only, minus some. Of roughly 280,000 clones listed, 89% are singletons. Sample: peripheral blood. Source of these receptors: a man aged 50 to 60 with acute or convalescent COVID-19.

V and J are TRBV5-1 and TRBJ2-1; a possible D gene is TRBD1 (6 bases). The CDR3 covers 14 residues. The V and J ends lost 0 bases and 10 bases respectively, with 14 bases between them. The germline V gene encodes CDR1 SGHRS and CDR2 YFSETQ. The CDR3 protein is CASSLGYGQPEQFF. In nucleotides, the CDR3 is TGCGCCAGCAGCTTGGGCTATGGACAGCCCGAGCAGTTCTTC.

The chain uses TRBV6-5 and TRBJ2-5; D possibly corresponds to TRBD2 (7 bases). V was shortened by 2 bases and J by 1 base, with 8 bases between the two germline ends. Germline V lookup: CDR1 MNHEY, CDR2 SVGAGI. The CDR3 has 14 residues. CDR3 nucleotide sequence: TGTGCCAGCAGTTACAGGGGGGGCCAAGAGACCCAGTACTTC. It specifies CASSYRGGQETQYF.

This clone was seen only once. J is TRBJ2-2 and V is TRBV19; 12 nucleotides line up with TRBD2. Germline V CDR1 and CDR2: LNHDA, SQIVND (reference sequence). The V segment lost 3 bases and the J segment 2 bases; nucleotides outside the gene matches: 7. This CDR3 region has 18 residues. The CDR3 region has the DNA TGTGCCAGTAGTATCCGACTAGCGGGGGCCTTTAACACCGGGGAGCTGTTTTTT. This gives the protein CASSIRLAGAFNTGELFF.

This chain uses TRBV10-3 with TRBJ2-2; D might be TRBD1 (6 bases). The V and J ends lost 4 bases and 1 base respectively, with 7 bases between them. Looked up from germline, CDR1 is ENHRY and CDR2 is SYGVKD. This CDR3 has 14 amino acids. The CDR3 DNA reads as TGTGCCATCAGTGGACAGGAGAACACCGGGGAGCTGTTTTTT. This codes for CAISGQENTGELFF.

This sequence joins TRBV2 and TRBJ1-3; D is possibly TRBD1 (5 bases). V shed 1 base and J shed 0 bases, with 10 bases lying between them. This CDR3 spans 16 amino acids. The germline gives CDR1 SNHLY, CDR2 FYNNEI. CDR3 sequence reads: CASSEGGRSSGNTIYF. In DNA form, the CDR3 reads TGTGCCAGCAGTGAAGGGGGCCGGTCCTCTGGAAACACCATATATTTT.

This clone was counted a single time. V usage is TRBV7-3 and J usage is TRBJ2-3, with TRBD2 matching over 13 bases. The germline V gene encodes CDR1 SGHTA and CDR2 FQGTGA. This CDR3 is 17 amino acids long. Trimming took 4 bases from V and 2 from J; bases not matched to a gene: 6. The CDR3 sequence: CASSSRLAGGATDTQYF. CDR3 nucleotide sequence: TGTGCCAGCAGCTCCCGACTAGCGGGGGGAGCCACAGATACGCAGTATTTT. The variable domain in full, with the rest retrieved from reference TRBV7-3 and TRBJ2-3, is GAGVSQTPSNKVTEKGKYVELRCDPISGHTALYWYRQSLGQGPEFLIYFQGTGAADDSGLPNDRFFAVRPEGSVSTLKIQRTERGDSAVYLCASSSRLAGGATDTQYFGPGTRLTVL.

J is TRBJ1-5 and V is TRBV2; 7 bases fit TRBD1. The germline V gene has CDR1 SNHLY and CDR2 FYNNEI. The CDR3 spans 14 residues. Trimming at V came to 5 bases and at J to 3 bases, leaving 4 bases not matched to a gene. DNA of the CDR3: TGTGCCAGCAGTCAGGGGGGTTACAATCAGCCCCAGCATTTT. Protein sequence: CASSQGGYNQPQHF.

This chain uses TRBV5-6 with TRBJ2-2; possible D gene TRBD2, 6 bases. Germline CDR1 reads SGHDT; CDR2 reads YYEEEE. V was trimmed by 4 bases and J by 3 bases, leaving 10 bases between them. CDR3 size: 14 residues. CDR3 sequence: CASSPGLYTGELFF. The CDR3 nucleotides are TGTGCCAGCAGCCCGGGACTTTACACCGGGGAGCTGTTTTTT.

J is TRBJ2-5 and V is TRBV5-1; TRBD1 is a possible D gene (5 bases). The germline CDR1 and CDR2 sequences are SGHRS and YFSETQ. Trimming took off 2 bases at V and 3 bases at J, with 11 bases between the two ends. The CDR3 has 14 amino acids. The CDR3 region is CASSLGAQEETQYF. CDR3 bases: TGCGCCAGCAGCTTAGGGGCCCAAGAAGAGACCCAGTACTTC.

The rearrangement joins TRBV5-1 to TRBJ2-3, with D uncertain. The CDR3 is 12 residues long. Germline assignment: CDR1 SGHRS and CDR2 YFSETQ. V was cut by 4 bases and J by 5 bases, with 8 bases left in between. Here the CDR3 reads CASSREEDTQYF. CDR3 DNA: TGCGCCAGCAGCCGAGAGGAAGATACGCAGTATTTT.

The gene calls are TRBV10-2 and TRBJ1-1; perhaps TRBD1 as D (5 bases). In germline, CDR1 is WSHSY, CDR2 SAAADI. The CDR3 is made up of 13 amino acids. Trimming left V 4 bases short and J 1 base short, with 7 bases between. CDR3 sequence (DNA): TGCGCCAGCAGTGGACAGCAGAACACTGAAGCTTTCTTT. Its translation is CASSGQQNTEAFF.

The chain's CDR3 is CASSLVSISQLYSNGELFF. Here the CDR3 DNA reads TGTGCCAGCAGCTTAGTTAGTATTTCCCAACTTTATTCGAACGGGGAGCTGTTTTTT. This chain connects TRBV11-2 to TRBJ2-2; D is unresolved. This CDR3 has 19 amino acids. Germline CDR1 SGHAT, CDR2 FQNNGV. V was pared by 1 base and J by 7 bases, with 25 bases between.

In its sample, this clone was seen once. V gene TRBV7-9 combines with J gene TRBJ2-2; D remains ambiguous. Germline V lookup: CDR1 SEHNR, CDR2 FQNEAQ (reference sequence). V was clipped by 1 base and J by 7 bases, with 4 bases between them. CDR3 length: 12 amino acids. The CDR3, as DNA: TGTGCCAGCAGCTTAGGTATCGGGGAGCTGTTTTTT. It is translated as CASSLGIGELFF.

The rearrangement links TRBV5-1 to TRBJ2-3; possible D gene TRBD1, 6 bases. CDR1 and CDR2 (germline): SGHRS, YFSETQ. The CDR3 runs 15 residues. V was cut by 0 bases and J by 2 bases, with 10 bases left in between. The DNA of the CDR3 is TGCGCCAGCAGCTTGGACGGACAGCTCACAGATACGCAGTATTTT. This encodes CASSLDGQLTDTQYF.

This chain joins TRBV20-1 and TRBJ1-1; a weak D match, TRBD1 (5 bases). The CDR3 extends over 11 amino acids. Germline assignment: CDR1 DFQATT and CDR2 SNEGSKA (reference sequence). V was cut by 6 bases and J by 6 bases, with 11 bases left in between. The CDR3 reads CSAGPGPEAFF. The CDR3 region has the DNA TGCAGTGCCGGTCCAGGGCCTGAAGCTTTCTTT.

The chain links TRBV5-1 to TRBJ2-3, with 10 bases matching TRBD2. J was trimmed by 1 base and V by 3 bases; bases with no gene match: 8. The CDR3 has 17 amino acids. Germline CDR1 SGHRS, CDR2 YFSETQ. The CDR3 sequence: CASSSKVTSGGTDTQYF. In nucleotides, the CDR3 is TGCGCCAGCAGCTCCAAGGTCACTAGCGGGGGCACAGATACGCAGTATTTT. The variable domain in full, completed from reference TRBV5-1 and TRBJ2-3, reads KAGVTQTPRYLIKTRGQQVTLSCSPISGHRSVSWYQQTPGQGLQFLFEYFSETQRNKGNFPGRFSGRQFSNSRSEMNVSTLELGDSALYLCASSSKVTSGGTDTQYFGPGTRLTVL.

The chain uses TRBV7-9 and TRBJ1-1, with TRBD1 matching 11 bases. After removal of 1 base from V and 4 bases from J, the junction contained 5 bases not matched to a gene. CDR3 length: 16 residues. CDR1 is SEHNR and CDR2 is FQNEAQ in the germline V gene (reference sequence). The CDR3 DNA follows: TGTGCCAGCAGCTTAGTTGGACAGGGGGCGCGCACTGAAGCTTTCTTT. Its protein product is CASSLVGQGARTEAFF. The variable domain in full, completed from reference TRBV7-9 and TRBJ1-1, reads DTGVSQNPRHKITKRGQNVTFRCDPISEHNRLYWYRQTLGQGPEFLTYFQNEAQLEKSRLLSDRFSAERPKGSFSTLEIQRTEQGDSAMYLCASSLVGQGARTEAFFGQGTRLTVV.

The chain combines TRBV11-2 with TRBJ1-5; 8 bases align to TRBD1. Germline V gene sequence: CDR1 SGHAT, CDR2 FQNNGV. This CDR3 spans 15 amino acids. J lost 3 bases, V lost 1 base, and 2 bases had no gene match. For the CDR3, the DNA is TGTGCCAGCAGCTTAGGACAGGGGACCAATCAGCCCCAGCATTTT. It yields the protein CASSLGQGTNQPQHF.

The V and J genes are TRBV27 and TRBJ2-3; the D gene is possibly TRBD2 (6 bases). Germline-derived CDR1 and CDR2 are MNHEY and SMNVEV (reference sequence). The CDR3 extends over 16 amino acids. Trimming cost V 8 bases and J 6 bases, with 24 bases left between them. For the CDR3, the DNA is TGTGCCAGCGGCTTCCTTCAGGGAGGTTTTAAGGATACGCAGTATTTT. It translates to CASGFLQGGFKDTQYF.

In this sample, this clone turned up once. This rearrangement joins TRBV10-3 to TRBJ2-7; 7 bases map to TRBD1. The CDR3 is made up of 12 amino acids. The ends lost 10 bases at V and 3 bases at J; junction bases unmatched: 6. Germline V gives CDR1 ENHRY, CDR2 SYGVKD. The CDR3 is CATQGESYEQYF. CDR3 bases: TGTGCCACTCAGGGGGAGAGCTACGAGCAGTACTTC.

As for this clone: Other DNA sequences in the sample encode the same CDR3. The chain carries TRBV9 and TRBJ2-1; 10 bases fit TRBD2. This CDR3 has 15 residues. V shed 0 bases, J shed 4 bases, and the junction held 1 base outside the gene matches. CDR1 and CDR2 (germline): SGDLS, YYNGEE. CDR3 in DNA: TGTGCCAGCAGCGTAGCTAGCGGGGGTTACAATGAGCAGTTCTTC. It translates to CASSVASGGYNEQFF. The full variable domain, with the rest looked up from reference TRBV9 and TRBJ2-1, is DSGVTQTPKHLITATGQRVTLRCSPRSGDLSVYWYQQSLDQGLQFLIQYYNGEERAKGNILERFSAQQFPDLHSELNLSSLELGDSALYFCASSVASGGYNEQFFGPGTRLTVL.

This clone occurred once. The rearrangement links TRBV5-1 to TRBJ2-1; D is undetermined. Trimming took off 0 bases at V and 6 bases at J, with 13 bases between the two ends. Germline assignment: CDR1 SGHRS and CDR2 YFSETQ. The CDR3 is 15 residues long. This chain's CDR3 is CASSLVGSMGNEQFF. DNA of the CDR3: TGCGCCAGCAGCTTGGTGGGCAGTATGGGCAATGAGCAGTTCTTC.

CDR3 coding DNA: TGTGCCATCAGTGAAAAGATTAGCTCCTACGAGCAGTACTTC. Encoded protein: CAISEKISSYEQYF. The chain couples TRBV10-3 to TRBJ2-7; no clear D. The CDR3 extends over 14 amino acids. V shed 3 bases and J shed 0 bases, with 9 bases lying between them. Germline CDR1 reads ENHRY; CDR2 reads SYGVKD.